The subject of this entry is one T cell receptor (beta chain). The target of this receptor is not known. No qualities accompany the bases; no much larger clone lies one base away. The data are from a study of blood T cell repertoires in COVID-19 (dated by TCRdb to the early 2020s). Some background on the complete study: Samples covering the acute and convalescent phases of COVID-19 were provided by collaborators in the United States, Italy and Spain. Deeply sampled blood TCRbeta repertoires from subjects exposed to, actively infected with, or recovered from COVID-19 were included in the dataset. The material from the prospective study consisted of cDNA or gDNA derived from T cells, B-cell-depleted T cells, or PBMCs. The repertoires were released in a freely available public database meant as a resource for research on the immune response to SARS-CoV-2. Samples came from the ongoing ImmuneRACE study (first 160 participants) plus 1,254 subjects from 6 global collaborators. Where HLA class I and class II types were available, the types were taken from metadata supplied by the sample provider, not from assay-based typing. The sample metadata nearly always contained a de-identified subject ID, COVID-19 status, age in years and sex.

TCRbeta CDR3 regions were amplified from genomic DNA by means of the immunoSEQ Assay, a bias-controlled multiplex PCR. Turning to the authors' computational methods: Nucleated cell counts per sample were estimated from amplification of reference gene primers within the assay. Sequence reads were collapsed and filtered to measure the absolute abundance of every unique TCRbeta CDR3 rearrangement. For each sample, productive Simpson clonality was calculated as the square root of Simpson's diversity index over productive rearrangements. TCRdb limited this immuneACCESS table to in-frame rearrangements with V and J called. A share of clones is missing; checked studies link under half to unresolved V genes, and the rest is unexplained. That table gives V, J and clone size, and the DNA gave D and trimming. Counted in this sample were 65,000 to 90,000 clones; 76% of them appeared once. The ten most abundant clones make up about 17% of the sample.

Cut back by 3 bases and 3 bases, the V and J ends lie 7 bases apart. From the cysteine up to the phenylalanine, the CDR3 has a length of 12 residues. Just the 36-base CDR3 DNA is kept, in frame starting at base 1. CDR1 SGDLS and CDR2 YYNGEE are derived from the germline V gene. Whole blood was collected in K2EDTA tubes by collaborating institutions according to the institutions' own protocols. For TCRbeta analysis, collaborators shipped samples as frozen whole blood, isolated PBMCs, or DNA extracted from either of those sample types. The paper's findings and limits, for the study overall: Clinical and demographic metadata were provided uncurated, with the amount varying by source and participant.

What was sequenced was peripheral blood. This receptor was taken from a man between 65 and 85 years old with active or convalescent COVID-19. The chain is made from TRBV9 and TRBJ2-7; TRBD2 could be the D gene, as 5 bases match. The CDR3 loop reads CASSARDYEQYF. The DNA sequence is given as TGTGCCAGCAGCGCACGGGACTACGAGCAGTACTTC.